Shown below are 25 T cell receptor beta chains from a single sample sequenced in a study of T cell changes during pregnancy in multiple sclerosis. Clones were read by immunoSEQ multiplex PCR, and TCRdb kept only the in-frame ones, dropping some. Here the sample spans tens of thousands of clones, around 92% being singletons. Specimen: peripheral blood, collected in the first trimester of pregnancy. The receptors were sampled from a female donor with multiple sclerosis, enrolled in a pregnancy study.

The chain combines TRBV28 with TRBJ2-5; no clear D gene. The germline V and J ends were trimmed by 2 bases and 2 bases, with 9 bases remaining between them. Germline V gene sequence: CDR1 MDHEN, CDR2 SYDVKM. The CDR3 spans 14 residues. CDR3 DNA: TGTGCCAGCAGTTTAGAGCTAGTGCAAGAGACCCAGTACTTC. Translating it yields CASSLELVQETQYF.

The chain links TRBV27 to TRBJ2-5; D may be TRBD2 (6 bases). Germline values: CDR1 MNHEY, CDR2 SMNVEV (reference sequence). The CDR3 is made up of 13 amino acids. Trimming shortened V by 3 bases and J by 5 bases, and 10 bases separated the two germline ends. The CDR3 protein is CASSFGGWETQYF. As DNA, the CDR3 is TGTGCCAGCAGTTTCGGGGGTTGGGAGACCCAGTACTTC.

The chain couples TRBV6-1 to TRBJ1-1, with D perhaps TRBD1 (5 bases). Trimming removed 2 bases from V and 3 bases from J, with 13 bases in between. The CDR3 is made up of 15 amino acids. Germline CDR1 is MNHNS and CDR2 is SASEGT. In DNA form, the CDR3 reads TGTGCCAGCAGTGAACTTAACAGGCTCGACACTGAAGCTTTCTTT. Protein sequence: CASSELNRLDTEAFF.

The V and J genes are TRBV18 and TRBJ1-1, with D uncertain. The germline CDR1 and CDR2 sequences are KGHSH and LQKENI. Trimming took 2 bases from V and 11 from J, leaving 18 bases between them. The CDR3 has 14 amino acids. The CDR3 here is CASSPSRGGEVAFF. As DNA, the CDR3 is TGTGCCAGCTCACCATCCCGAGGAGGAGAGGTGGCTTTCTTT.

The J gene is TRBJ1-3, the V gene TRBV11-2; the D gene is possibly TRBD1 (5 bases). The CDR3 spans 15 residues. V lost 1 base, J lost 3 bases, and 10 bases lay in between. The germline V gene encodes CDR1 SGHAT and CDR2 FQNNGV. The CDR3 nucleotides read TGTGCCAGCAGCTTAGCAGGGTTAGGTGGAAACACCATATATTTT. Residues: CASSLAGLGGNTIYF.

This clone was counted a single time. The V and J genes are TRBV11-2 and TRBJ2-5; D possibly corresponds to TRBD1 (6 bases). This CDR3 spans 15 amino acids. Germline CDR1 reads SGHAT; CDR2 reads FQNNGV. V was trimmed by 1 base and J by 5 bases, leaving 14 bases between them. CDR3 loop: CASSLGVGAWETQYF. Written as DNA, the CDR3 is TGTGCCAGCAGCTTAGGTGTGGGGGCGTGGGAGACCCAGTACTTC. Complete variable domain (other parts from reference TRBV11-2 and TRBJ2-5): EAGVAQSPRYKIIEKRQSVAFWCNPISGHATLYWYQQILGQGPKLLIQFQNNGVVDDSQLPKDRFSAERLKGVDSTLKIQPAKLEDSAVYLCASSLGVGAWETQYFGPGTRLLVL.

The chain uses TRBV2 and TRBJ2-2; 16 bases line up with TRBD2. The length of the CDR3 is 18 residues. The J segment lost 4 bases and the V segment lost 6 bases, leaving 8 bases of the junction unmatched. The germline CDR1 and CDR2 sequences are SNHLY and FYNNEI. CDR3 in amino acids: CASSDPGTSGGATGELFF. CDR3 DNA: TGTGCCAGCAGCGACCCGGGGACTAGCGGGGGGGCCACCGGGGAGCTGTTTTTT.

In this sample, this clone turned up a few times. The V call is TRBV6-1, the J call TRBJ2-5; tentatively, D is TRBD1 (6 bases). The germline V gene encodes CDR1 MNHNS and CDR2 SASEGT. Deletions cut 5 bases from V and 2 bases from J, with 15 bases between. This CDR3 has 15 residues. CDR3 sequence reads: CASSTLGGDQETQYF. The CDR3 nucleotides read TGTGCCAGCAGTACCTTAGGGGGAGATCAAGAGACCCAGTACTTC.

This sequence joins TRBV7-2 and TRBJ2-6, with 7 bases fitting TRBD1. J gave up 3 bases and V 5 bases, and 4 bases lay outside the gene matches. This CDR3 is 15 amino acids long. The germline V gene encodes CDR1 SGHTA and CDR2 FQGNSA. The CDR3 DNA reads TGTGCCAGCAGCCCGAACAGGGGTGGGGCCAACGTCCTGACTTTC. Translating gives CASSPNRGGANVLTF.

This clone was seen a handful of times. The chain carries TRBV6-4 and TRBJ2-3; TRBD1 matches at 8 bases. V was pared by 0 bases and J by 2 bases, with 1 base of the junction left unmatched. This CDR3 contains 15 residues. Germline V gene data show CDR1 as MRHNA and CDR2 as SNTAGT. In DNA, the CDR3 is TGTGCCAGCAGTGACTCGGGACAGGCCACAGATACGCAGTATTTT. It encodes CASSDSGQATDTQYF.

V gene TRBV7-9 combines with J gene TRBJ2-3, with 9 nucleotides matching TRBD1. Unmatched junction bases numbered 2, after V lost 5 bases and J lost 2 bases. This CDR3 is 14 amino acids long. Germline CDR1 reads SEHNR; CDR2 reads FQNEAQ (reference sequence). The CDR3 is CASSLQGATDTQYF. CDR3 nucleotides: TGTGCCAGCAGCCTACAGGGGGCCACAGATACGCAGTATTTT.

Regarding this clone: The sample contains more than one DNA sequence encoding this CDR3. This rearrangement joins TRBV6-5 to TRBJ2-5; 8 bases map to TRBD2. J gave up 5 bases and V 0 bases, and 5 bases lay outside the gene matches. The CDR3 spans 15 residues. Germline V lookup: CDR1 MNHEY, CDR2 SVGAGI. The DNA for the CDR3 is TGTGCCAGCAGTTACTCGGGACTAGGGGGGGAGACCCAGTACTTC. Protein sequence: CASSYSGLGGETQYF.

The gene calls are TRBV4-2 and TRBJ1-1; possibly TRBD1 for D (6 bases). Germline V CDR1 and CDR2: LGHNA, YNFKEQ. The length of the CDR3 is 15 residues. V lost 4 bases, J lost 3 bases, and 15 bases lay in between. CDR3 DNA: TGTGCCAGCAGCCGCGCAGGGGCGGCGGACACTGAAGCTTTCTTT. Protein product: CASSRAGAADTEAFF.

The chain's CDR3 is CASSSDGTRGETQYF. In DNA form, the CDR3 reads TGTGCCAGCAGCTCCGACGGGACTCGAGGAGAGACCCAGTACTTC. The V call is TRBV7-3, the J call TRBJ2-5, with D tentatively TRBD2 (6 bases). The CDR3 covers 15 residues. Germline values: CDR1 SGHTA, CDR2 FQGTGA. V dropped 4 bases and J dropped 4 bases, with 16 bases sitting between them.

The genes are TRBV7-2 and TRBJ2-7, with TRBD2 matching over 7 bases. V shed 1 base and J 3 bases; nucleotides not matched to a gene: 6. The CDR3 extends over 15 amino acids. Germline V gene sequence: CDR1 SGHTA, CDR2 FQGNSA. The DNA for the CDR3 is TGTGCCAGCAGCTTAGGCCCCGGGGGGAGCTACGAGCAGTACTTC. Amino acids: CASSLGPGGSYEQYF.

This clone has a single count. CDR3 coding DNA: TGTGCCAGTAGTATTCAGAGGGGGCAAATGTACGAGCAGTACTTC. Its protein product is CASSIQRGQMYEQYF. The chain uses TRBV19 and TRBJ2-7, with 7 bases lining up with TRBD1. Germline values: CDR1 LNHDA, CDR2 SQIVND (reference sequence). This CDR3 is 15 amino acids long. V gave up 3 bases and J gave up 4 bases; unmatched junction bases: 9.

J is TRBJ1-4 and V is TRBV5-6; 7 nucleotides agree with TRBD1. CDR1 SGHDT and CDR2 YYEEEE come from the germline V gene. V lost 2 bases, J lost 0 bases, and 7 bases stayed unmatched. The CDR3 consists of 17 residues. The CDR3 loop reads CASSFLQGISTNEKLFF. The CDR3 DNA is TGTGCCAGCAGCTTTTTACAGGGGATTTCAACTAATGAAAAACTGTTTTTT.

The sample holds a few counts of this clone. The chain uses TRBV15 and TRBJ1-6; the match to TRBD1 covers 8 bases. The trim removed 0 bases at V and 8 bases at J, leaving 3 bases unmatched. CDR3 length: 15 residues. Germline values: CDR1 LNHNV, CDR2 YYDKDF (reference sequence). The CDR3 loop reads CATSREDRAYSPLHF. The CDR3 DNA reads TGTGCCACCAGCAGAGAGGACAGGGCGTATTCACCCCTCCACTTT.

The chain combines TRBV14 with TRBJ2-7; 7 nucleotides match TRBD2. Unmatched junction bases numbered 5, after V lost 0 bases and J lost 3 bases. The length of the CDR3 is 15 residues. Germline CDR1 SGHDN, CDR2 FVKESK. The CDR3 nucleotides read TGTGCCAGCAGCCAAGATCGACTAGCTGTCTACGAGCAGTACTTC. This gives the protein CASSQDRLAVYEQYF. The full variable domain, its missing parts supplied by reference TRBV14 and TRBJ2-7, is EAGVTQFPSHSVIEKGQTVTLRCDPISGHDNLYWYRRVMGKEIKFLLHFVKESKQDESGMPNNRFLAERTGGTYSTLKVQPAELEDSGVYFCASSQDRLAVYEQYFGPGTRLTVT.

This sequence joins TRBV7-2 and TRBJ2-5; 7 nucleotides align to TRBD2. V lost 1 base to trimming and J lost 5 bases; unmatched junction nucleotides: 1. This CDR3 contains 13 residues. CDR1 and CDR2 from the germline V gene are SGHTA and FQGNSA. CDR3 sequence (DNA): TGTGCCAGCAGCTTAGTCGGGGGGGAGACCCAGTACTTC. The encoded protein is CASSLVGGETQYF.

This CDR3 is CAPTPGGSRMRNSPLHF. CDR3 sequence (DNA): TGTGCCCCCACCCCGGGGGGGTCTAGAATGAGGAATTCACCCCTCCACTTT. The chain has TRBV7-2 and TRBJ1-6, with D tentatively TRBD1 (5 bases). The CDR3 length is 17 residues. Trimming removed 11 bases from V and 7 bases from J, with 27 bases in between. Germline V lookup: CDR1 SGHTA, CDR2 FQGNSA.

In DNA form, the CDR3 reads TGTGCCACCTCGAAAGGGGGCACCATATATTTT. This sequence encodes CATSKGGTIYF. This sequence joins TRBV5-4 and TRBJ1-3, with D possibly TRBD1 on 6 matching bases. The CDR3 covers 11 residues. CDR1 and CDR2 (germline): SGHNT, YYREEE (reference sequence). V gave up 9 bases and J gave up 9 bases, with 13 bases separating them.

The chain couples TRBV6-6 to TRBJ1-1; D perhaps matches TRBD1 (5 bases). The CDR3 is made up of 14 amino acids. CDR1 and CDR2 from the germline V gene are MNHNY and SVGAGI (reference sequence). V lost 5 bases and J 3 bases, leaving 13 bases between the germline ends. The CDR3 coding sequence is TGTGCCAGCAGTGTCTGGGGGGGGGACACTGAAGCTTTCTTT. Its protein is CASSVWGGDTEAFF.

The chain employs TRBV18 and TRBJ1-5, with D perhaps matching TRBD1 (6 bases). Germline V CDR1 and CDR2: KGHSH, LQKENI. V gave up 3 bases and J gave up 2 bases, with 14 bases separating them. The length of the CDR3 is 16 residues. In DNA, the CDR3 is TGTGCCAGCTCACCCCCCACAGGGAAGGGCAATCAGCCCCAGCATTTT. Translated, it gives CASSPPTGKGNQPQHF. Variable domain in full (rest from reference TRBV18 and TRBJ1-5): NAGVMQNPRHLVRRRGQEARLRCSPMKGHSHVYWYRQLPEEGLKFMVYLQKENIIDESGMPKERFSAEFPKEGPSILRIQQVVRGDSAAYFCASSPPTGKGNQPQHFGDGTRLSIL.

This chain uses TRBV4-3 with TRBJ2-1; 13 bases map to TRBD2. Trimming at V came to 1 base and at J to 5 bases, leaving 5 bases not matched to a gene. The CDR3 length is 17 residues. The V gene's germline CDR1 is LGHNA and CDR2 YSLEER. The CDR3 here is CASSQGGGLAGNNEQFF. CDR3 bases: TGCGCCAGCAGCCAAGGGGGGGGACTAGCGGGGAACAATGAGCAGTTCTTC.